Below are 5 T cell receptor beta chains sequenced from a single sample in a study of blood T cells in healthy people across ages. Next came a second PCR, run for roughly 7 to 12 cycles, which used a sample-barcoded 5' primer along with a J-beta primer mix. TCRdb processed the 5' RACE reads anew with MiXCR; each CDR3 protein has one entry. The sample consists of 1.5 million to 2 million distinct CDR3 sequences, approximately 28% of them appearing once. The sequenced sample was blood. The receptor source for this set is a woman in her 30s in good health.

The V gene is TRBV3-1, the J gene TRBJ2-4; TRBD2 aligns across 8 bases. Germline V gene lookup returns CDR1 LGHDT and CDR2 YNNKEL (reference sequence). With 6 bases clipped from V and 9 bases from J, the junction kept 13 bases outside the gene matches. CDR3 length equals 15 residues. The chain's CDR3 is CASSPLGGDGSIQYF. The CDR3, as DNA: TGTGCCAGCAGTCCCCTCGGGGGGGACGGAAGCATTCAGTACTTC.

V usage is TRBV20-1 and J usage is TRBJ2-7, with D unclear. Germline V gene sequence: CDR1 DFQATT, CDR2 SNEGSKA (reference sequence). Trimming cost V 0 bases and J 7 bases, with 16 bases left between them. This CDR3 has 14 residues. The CDR3 is CSARDLGTTREQYF. CDR3 in DNA: TGCAGTGCTAGAGATCTGGGCACCACGAGGGAGCAGTACTTC.

This clonotype was counted a few times. The V and J genes are TRBV19 and TRBJ2-6; 11 bases map to TRBD2. Unmatched junction bases numbered 8, after V lost 7 bases and J lost 0 bases. Germline V gene lookup returns CDR1 LNHDA and CDR2 SQIVND (reference sequence). The CDR3 covers 18 residues. In nucleotides, the CDR3 is TGTGCCAGTAAGTCTAGCGGGAGGTTCAGCTCTGGGGCCAACGTCCTGACTTTC. The encoded protein is CASKSSGRFSSGANVLTF.

With respect to this clonotype: A much larger clone lies a single base off, so this may be a read error. This chain connects TRBV5-1 to TRBJ2-4; D uncertain. Gene TRBJ2-7 matches the end of the DNA better, so the J call may be wrong. CDR1 SGHRS and CDR2 YFSETQ come from the germline V gene. The CDR3 loop spans 14 amino acids. The CDR3 nucleotides read TGCGCCAGCAGCTTGGTAGGGTATCGAACCGAGCAGTACGTC. It yields the protein CASSLVGYRTEQYV.

The V call is TRBV19, the J call TRBJ2-7, with no clear D. Trimming removed 9 bases at V and 2 bases at J, with 17 bases between. Germline CDR1 LNHDA, CDR2 SQIVND (reference sequence). This CDR3 is 14 amino acids long. The CDR3 nucleotides are TGTGCCAGACCTGGCGGAAGAGGAACCTACGAGCAGTACTTC. This codes for CARPGGRGTYEQYF.